This T cell receptor beta chain derives from a study of metastatic and nonmetastatic thyroid tumors. Study-level points and caveats: Significantly greater TCR beta diversity was reportedly found in malignant thyroid tumors than in benign nodules (in blood and tumor).

Original methodology: Clinicopathological groups differed in CDR3, with these differences serving to build a distant-metastasis classifier for papillary thyroid cancer. MiXCR was used by TCRdb to re-call the PCR reads. The V and J calls reflect TCRdb's pipeline rather than the authors' work. The sample lists 30,000 to 35,000 clones, 14% to 15% seen once, with 19% in the top ten. This clone has ten or more counts. Its antigen is still unknown. A read error may produce the germline difference seen at one junction end. Other nucleotide sequences from this sample produce the same CDR3. The germline gives CDR1 LNHNV, CDR2 YYDKDF (reference sequence). The CDR3 has 15 amino acids. Prior to thyroid surgery, none of the patients had received any treatment.

The sequence derives from a male donor with papillary thyroid cancer or a benign thyroid nodule (not recorded which). Some clones in this sample may be carry-over from other donors' samples. V gene TRBV15 combines with J gene TRBJ2-3; maybe TRBD2 (6 bases). The specimen was blood. The CDR3: CATSREASGTDTQYF. CDR3 sequence (DNA): TGTGCCACCAGTAGAGAGGCTAGCGGCACAGATACGCAGTATTTT.